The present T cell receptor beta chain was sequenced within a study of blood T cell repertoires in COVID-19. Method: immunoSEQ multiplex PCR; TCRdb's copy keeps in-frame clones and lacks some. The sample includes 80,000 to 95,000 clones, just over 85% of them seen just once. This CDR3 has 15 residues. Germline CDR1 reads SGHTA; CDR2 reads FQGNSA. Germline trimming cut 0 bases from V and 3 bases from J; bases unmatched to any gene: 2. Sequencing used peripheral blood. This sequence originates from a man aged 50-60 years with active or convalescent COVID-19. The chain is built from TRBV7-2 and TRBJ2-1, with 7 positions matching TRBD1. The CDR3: CASSLATGNYNEQFF. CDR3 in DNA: TGTGCCAGCAGCTTAGCGACAGGGAACTACAATGAGCAGTTCTTC.